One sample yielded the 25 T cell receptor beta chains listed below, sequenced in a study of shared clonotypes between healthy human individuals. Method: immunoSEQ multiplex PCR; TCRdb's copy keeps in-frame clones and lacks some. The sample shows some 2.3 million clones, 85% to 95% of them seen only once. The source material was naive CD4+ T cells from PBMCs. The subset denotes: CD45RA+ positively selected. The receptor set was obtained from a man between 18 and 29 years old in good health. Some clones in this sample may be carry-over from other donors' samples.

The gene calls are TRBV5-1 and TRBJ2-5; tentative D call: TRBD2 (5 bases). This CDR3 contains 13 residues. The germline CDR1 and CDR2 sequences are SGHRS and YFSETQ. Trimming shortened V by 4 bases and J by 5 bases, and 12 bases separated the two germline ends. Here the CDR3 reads CASSRGFRETQYF. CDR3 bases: TGCGCCAGCAGCCGGGGATTTCGGGAGACCCAGTACTTC.

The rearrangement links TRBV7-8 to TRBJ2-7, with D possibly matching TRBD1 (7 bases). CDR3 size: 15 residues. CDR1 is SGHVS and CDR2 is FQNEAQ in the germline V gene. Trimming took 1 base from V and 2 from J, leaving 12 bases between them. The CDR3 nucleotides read TGTGCCAGCAGCTTAGAAGGAGGGGGCCCCTACGAGCAGTACTTC. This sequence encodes CASSLEGGGPYEQYF.

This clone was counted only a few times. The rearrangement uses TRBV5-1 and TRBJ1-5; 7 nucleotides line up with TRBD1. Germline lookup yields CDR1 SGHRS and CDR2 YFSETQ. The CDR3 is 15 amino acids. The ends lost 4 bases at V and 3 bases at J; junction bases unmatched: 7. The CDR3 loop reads CASSDGTADNQPQHF. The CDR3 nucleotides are TGCGCCAGCAGCGATGGGACAGCCGACAATCAGCCCCAGCATTTT.

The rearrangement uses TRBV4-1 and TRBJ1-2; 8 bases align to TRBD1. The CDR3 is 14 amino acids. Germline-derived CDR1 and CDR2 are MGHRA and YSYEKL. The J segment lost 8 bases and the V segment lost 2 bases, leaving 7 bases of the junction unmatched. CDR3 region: CASSQPGQGRGYTF. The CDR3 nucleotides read TGCGCCAGCAGCCAACCTGGACAGGGACGGGGCTACACCTTC.

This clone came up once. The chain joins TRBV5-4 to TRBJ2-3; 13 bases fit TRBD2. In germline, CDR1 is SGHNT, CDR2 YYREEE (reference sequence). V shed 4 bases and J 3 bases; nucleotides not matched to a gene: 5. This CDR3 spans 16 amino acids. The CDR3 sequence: CASSVRLAGGTDTQYF. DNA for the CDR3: TGTGCCAGCAGCGTACGACTAGCGGGAGGTACAGATACGCAGTATTTT.

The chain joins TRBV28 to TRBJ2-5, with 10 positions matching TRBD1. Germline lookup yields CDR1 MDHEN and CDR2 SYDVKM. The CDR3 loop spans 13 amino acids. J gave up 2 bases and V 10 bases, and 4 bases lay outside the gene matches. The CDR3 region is CATRDRGQETQYF. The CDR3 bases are TGTGCCACCCGGGACAGGGGACAAGAGACCCAGTACTTC.

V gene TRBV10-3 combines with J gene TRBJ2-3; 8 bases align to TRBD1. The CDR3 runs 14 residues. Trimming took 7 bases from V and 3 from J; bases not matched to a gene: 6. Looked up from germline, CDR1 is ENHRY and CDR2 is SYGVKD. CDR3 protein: CAINGQGFTDTQYF. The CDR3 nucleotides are TGTGCCATCAACGGACAGGGTTTTACAGATACGCAGTATTTT.

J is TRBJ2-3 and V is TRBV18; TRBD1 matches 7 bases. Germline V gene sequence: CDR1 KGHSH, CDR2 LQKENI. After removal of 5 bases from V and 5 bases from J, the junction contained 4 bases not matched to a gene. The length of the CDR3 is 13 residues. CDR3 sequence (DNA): TGTGCCAGCTCAGACAGGGAGAGAGATACGCAGTATTTT. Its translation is CASSDRERDTQYF.

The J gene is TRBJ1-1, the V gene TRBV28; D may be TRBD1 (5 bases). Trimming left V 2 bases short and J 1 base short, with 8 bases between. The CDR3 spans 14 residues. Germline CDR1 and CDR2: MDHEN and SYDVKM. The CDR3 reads CASSLRQRNTEAFF. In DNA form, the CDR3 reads TGTGCCAGCAGTTTAAGACAGCGGAACACTGAAGCTTTCTTT.

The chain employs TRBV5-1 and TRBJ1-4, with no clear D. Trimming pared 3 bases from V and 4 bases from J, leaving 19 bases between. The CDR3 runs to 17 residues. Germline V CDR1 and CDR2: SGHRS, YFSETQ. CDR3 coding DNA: TGCGCCAGCAGCTCTTTCAGCCCCTTTGGTTTTAATGAAAAACTGTTTTTT. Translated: CASSSFSPFGFNEKLFF.

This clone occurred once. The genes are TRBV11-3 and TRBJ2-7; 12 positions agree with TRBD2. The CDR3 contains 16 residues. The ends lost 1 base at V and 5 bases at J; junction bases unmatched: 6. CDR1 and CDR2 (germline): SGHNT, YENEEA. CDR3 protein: CASSLGTSGRRNEQYF. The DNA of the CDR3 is TGTGCCAGCAGCTTAGGAACTAGCGGGAGGCGCAACGAGCAGTACTTC.

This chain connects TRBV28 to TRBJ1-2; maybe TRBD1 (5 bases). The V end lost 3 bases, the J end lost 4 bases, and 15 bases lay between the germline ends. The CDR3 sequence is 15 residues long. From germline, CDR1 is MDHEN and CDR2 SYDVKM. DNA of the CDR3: TGTGCCAGCAGTTTTGCCGGGGGATTAAGCTATGGCTACACCTTC. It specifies CASSFAGGLSYGYTF.

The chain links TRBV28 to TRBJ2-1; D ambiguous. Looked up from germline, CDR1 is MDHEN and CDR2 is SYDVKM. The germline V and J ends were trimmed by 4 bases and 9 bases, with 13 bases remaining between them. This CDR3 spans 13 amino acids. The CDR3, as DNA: TGTGCCAGCAGTTGGACCTCCGAGGCTGAGCAGTTCTTC. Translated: CASSWTSEAEQFF.

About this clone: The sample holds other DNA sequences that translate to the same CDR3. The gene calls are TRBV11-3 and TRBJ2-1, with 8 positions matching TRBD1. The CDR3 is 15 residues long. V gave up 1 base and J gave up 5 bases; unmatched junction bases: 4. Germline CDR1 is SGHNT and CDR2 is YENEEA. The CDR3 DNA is TGTGCCAGCAGCTTAGGGCAGGGGGCCCACAATGAGCAGTTCTTC. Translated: CASSLGQGAHNEQFF.

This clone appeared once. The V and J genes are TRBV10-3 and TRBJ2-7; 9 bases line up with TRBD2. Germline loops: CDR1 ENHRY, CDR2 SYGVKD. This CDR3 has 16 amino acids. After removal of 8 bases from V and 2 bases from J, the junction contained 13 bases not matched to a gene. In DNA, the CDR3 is TGTGCCATCCCGGTGGTAGCGGGAGAGGGCGCCTACGAGCAGTACTTC. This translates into CAIPVVAGEGAYEQYF.

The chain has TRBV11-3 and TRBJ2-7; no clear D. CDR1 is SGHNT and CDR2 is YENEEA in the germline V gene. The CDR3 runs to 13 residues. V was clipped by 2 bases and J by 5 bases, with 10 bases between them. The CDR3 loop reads CASSLQSVNEQYF. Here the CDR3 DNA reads TGTGCCAGCAGCTTACAGTCGGTGAACGAGCAGTACTTC.

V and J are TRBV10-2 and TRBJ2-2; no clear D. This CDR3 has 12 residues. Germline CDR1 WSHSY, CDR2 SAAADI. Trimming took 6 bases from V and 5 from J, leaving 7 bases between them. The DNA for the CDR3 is TGCGCCAGCAGCCCAAGGACCGGGGAGCTGTTTTTT. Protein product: CASSPRTGELFF.

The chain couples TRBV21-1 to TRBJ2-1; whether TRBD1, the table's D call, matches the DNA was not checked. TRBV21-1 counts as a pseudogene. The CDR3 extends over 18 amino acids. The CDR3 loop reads CASSKGRPGDSSYNEQFF. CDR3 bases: TGTGCCAGCAGCAAAGGTCGTCCAGGCGACAGCTCCTACAATGAGCAGTTCTTC.

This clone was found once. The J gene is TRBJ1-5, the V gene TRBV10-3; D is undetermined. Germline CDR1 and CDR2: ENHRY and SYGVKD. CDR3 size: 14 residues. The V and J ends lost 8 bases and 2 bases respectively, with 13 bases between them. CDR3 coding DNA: TGTGCCATCTGGACGGGATCGGGCAATCAGCCCCAGCATTTT. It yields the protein CAIWTGSGNQPQHF.

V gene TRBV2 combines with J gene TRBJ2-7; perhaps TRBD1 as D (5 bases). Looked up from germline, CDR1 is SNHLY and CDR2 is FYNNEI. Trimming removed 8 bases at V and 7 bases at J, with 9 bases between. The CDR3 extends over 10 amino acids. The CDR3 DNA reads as TGTGCCAGCGGACAAGGGGAGCAGTACTTC. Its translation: CASGQGEQYF.

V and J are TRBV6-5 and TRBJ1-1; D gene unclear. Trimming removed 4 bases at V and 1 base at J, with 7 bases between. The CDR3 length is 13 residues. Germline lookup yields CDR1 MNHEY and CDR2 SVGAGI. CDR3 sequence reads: CASSLGPNTEAFF. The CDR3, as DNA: TGTGCCAGCAGTTTAGGCCCGAACACTGAAGCTTTCTTT.

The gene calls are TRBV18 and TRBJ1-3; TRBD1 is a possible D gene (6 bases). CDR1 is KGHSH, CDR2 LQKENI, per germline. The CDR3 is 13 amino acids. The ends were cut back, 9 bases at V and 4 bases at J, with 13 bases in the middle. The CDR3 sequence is CASLTGEGNTIYF. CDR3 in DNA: TGTGCCAGTCTGACAGGCGAAGGAAACACCATATATTTT.

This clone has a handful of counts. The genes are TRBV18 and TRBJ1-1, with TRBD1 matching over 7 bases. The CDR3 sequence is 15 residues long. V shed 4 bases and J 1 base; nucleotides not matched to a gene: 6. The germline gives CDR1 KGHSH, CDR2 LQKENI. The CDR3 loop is CASSLGQAQNTEAFF. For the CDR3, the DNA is TGTGCCAGCTCACTCGGACAGGCCCAGAACACTGAAGCTTTCTTT.

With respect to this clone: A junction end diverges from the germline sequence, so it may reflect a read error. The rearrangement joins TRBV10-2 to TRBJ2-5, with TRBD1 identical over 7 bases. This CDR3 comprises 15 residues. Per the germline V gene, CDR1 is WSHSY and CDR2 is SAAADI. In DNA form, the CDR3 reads TGCGCCAGCATTGAGGGGGCGCTTGGATCGGGGACCCAGTACTTC. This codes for CASIEGALGSGTQYF.

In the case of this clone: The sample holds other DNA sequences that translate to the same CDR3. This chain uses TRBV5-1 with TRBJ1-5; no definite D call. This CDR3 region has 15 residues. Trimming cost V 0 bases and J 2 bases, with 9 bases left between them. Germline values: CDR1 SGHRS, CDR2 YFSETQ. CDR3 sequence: CASSLGGRGNQPQHF. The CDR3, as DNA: TGCGCCAGCAGCTTGGGAGGTAGGGGCAATCAGCCCCAGCATTTT. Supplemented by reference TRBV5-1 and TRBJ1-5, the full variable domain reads KAGVTQTPRYLIKTRGQQVTLSCSPISGHRSVSWYQQTPGQGLQFLFEYFSETQRNKGNFPGRFSGRQFSNSRSEMNVSTLELGDSALYLCASSLGGRGNQPQHFGDGTRLSIL.